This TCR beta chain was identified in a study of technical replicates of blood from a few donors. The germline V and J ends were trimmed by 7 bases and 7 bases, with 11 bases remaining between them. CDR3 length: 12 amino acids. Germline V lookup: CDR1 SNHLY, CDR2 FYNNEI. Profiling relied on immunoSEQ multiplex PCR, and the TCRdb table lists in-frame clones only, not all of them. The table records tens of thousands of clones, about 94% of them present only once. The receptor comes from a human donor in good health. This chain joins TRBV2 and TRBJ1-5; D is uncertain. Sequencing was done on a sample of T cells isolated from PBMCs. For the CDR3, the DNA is TGTGCCAGCACTTATGGCAGACAGCCCCAGCATTTT. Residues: CASTYGRQPQHF.